This T cell receptor beta chain emerged from a study of shared T cell receptors in the human thymus. A single count supports this clone. TCRdb keeps only in-frame clones here, not all; method: immunoSEQ multiplex PCR. The sample lists 500,000 to 850,000 clones, around 87% occurring once. In germline, CDR1 is LGHNA, CDR2 YSLEER. The CDR3 is 14 residues long. Deletions cut 0 bases from V and 7 bases from J, with 12 bases between. These same data were also listed under a study on human thymus T cells. Turning to that study: Having corrective surgery for congenital heart defects, healthy Finnish infants were the ones who donated.

Sequences were obtained from thymocytes. The source of this sequence is a boy under two years old with a congenital heart defect. The J gene is TRBJ1-2, the V gene TRBV4-3; D might be TRBD1 (6 bases). DNA of the CDR3: TGCGCCAGCAGCCAAGATCTGACAGGACGTGGCTACACCTTC. Its protein product is CASSQDLTGRGYTF.